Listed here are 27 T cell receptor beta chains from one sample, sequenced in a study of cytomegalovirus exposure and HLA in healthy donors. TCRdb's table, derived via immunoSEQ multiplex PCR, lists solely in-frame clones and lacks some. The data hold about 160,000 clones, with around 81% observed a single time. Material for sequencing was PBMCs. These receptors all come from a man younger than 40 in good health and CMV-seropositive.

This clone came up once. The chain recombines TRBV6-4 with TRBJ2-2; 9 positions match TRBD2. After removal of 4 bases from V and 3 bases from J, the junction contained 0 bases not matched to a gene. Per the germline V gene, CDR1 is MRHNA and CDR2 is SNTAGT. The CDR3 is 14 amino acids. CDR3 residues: CASSGLADTGELFF. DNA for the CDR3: TGTGCCAGCAGTGGACTAGCGGACACCGGGGAGCTGTTTTTT.

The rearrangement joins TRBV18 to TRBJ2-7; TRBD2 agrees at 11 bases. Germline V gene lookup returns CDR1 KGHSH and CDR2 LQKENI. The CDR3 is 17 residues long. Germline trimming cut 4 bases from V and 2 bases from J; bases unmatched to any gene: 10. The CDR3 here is CASSLTPGLADPYEQYF. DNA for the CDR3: TGTGCCAGCTCACTAACGCCGGGACTAGCGGACCCCTACGAGCAGTACTTC. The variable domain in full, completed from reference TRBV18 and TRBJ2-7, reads NAGVMQNPRHLVRRRGQEARLRCSPMKGHSHVYWYRQLPEEGLKFMVYLQKENIIDESGMPKERFSAEFPKEGPSILRIQQVVRGDSAAYFCASSLTPGLADPYEQYFGPGTRLTVT.

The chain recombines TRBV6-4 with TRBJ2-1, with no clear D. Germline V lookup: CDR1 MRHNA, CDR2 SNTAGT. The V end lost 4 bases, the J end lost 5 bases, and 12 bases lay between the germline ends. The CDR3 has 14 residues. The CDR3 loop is CASSVSTVNNEQFF. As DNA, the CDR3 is TGTGCCAGCAGTGTAAGCACAGTGAACAATGAGCAGTTCTTC.

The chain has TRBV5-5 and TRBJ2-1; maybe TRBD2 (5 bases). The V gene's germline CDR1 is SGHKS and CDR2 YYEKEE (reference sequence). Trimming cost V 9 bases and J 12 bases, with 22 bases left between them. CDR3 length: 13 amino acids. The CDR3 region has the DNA TGTGCCACCAATCAACGGACCCAACGGGGGCAGTTCTTC. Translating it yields CATNQRTQRGQFF.

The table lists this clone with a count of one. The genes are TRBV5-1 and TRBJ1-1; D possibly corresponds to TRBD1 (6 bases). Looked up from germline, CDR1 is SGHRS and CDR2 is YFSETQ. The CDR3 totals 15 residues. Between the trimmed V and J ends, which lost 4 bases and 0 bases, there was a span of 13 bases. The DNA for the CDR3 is TGCGCCAGCAGCGTACCGACAGGCTTGAACACTGAAGCTTTCTTT. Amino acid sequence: CASSVPTGLNTEAFF.

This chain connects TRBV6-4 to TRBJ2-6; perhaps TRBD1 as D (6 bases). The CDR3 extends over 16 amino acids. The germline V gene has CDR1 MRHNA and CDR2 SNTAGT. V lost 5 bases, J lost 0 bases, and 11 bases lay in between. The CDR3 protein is CASSPGQPSGANVLTF. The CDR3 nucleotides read TGTGCCAGCAGTCCCGGACAGCCCTCTGGGGCCAACGTCCTGACTTTC.

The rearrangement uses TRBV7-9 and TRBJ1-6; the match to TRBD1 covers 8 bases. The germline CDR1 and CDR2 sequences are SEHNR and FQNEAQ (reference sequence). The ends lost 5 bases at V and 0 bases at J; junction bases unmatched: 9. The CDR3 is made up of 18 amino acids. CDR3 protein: CASSALTTGGSYNSPLHF. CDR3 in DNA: TGTGCCAGCAGCGCACTCACAACAGGGGGCTCCTATAATTCACCCCTCCACTTT.

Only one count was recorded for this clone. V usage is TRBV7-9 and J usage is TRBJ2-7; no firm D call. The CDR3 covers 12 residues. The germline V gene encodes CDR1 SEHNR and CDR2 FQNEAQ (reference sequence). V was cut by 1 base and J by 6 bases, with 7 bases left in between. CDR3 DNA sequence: TGTGCCAGCAGCTTAGTACGCGGCGAGCAGTACTTC. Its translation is CASSLVRGEQYF. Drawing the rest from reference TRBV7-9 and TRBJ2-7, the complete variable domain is DTGVSQNPRHKITKRGQNVTFRCDPISEHNRLYWYRQTLGQGPEFLTYFQNEAQLEKSRLLSDRFSAERPKGSFSTLEIQRTEQGDSAMYLCASSLVRGEQYFGPGTRLTVT.

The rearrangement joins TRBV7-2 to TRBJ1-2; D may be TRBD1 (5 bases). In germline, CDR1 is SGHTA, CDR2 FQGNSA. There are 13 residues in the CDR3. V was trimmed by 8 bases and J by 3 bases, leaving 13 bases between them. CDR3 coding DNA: TGTGCCAGCTCAGATGGGGCGGACTATGGCTACACCTTC. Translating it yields CASSDGADYGYTF.

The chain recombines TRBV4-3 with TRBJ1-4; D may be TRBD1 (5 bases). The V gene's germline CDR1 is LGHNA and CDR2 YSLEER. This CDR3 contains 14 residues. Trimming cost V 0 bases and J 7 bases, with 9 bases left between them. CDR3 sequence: CASSQDRVSEKLFF. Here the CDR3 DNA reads TGCGCCAGCAGCCAAGACAGGGTTAGTGAAAAACTGTTTTTT.

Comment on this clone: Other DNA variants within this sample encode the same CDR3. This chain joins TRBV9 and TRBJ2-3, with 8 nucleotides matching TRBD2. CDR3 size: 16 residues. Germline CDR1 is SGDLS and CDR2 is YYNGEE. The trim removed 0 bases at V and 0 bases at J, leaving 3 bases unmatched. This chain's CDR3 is CASSVVGGGSTDTQYF. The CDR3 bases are TGTGCCAGCAGCGTAGTCGGGGGGGGAAGCACAGATACGCAGTATTTT.

This CDR3 reads CARGGGPNQPQHF. The CDR3 DNA reads as TGTGCAAGGGGAGGGGGGCCTAATCAGCCCCAGCATTTT. The V gene is TRBV2, the J gene TRBJ1-5; possible D gene TRBD1, 6 bases. The germline CDR1 and CDR2 sequences are SNHLY and FYNNEI. CDR3 length: 13 amino acids.

CDR3 sequence reads: CASSQAGRTQDRELFF. Written as DNA, the CDR3 is TGCGCCAGCAGCCAGGCCGGCCGGACACAGGACCGGGAGCTGTTTTTT. The chain combines TRBV4-3 with TRBJ2-2; the D gene is possibly TRBD1 (5 bases). Looked up from germline, CDR1 is LGHNA and CDR2 is YSLEER. The CDR3 contains 16 residues. V was pared by 3 bases and J by 9 bases, with 20 bases between.

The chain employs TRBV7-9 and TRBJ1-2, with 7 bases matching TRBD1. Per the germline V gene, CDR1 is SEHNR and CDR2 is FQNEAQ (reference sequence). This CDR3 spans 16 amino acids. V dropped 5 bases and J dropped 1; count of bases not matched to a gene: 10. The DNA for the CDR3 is TGTGCCAGCAGCCGCGACAGGGAAGAAGATAACTATGGCTACACCTTC. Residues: CASSRDREEDNYGYTF. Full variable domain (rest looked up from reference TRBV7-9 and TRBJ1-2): DTGVSQNPRHKITKRGQNVTFRCDPISEHNRLYWYRQTLGQGPEFLTYFQNEAQLEKSRLLSDRFSAERPKGSFSTLEIQRTEQGDSAMYLCASSRDREEDNYGYTFGSGTRLTVV.

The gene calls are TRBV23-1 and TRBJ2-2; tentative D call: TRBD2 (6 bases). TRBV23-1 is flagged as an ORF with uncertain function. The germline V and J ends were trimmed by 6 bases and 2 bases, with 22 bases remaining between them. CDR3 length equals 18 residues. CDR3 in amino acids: CASRPLAKAGLNTGELFF. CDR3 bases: TGCGCCAGCAGGCCACTCGCCAAAGCGGGCTTAAACACCGGGGAGCTGTTTTTT.

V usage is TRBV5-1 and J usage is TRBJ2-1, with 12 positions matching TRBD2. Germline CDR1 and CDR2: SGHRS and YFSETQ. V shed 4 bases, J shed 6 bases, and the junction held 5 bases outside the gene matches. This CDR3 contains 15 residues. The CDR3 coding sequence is TGCGCCAGCAGCCCGACTAGCGGGGGTGGCAATGAGCAGTTCTTC. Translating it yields CASSPTSGGGNEQFF.

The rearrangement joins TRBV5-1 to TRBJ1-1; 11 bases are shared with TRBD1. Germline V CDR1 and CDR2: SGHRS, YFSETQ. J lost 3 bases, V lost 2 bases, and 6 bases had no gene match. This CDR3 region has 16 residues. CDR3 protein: CASSFGQGARDTEAFF. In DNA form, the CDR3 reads TGCGCCAGCAGCTTCGGACAGGGGGCGCGGGACACTGAAGCTTTCTTT.

CDR3 protein: CASSYPAGGVPNQPQHF. The CDR3 bases are TGTGCCAGCAGCTACCCTGCGGGCGGGGTGCCCAATCAGCCCCAGCATTTT. This chain connects TRBV5-5 to TRBJ1-5, with D unresolved. Trimming left V 3 bases short and J 3 bases short, with 19 bases between. Germline assignment: CDR1 SGHKS and CDR2 YYEKEE (reference sequence). The CDR3 has 17 residues.

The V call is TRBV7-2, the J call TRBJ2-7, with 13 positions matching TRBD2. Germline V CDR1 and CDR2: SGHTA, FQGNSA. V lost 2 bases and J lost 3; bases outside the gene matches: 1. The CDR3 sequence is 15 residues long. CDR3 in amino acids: CASSLRLAGGYEQYF. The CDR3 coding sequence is TGTGCCAGCAGCTTAAGACTAGCGGGGGGCTACGAGCAGTACTTC.

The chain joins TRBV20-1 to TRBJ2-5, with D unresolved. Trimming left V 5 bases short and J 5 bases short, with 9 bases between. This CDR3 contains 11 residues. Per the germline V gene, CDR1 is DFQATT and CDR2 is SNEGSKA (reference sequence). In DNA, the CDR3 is TGCAGTGCTGGTGATCGGGAGACCCAGTACTTC. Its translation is CSAGDRETQYF.

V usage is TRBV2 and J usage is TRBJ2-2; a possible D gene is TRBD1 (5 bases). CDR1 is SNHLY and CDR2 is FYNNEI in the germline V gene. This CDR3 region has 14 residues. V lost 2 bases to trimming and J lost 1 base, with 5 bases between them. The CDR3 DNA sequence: TGTGCCAGCAGTGAAACAGGGAACACCGGGGAGCTGTTTTTT. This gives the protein CASSETGNTGELFF.

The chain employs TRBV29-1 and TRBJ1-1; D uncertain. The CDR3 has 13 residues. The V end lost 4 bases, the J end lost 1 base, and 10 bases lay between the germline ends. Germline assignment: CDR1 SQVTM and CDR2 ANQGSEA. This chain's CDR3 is CSVGKGGNTEAFF. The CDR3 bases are TGCAGCGTTGGGAAGGGAGGGAACACTGAAGCTTTCTTT.

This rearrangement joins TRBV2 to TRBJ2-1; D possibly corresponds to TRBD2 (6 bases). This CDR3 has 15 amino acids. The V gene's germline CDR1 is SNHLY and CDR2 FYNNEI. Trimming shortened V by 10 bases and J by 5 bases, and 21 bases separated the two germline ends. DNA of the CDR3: TGTGCCACCTTTTACGACGGAGGGGTTGACAATGAGCAGTTCTTC. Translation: CATFYDGGVDNEQFF.

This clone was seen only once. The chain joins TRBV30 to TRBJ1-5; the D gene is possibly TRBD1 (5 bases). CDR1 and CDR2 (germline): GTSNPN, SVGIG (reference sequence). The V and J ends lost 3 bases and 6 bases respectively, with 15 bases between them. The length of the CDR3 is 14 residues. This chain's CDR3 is CAWSLGGSVQPQHF. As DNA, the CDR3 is TGTGCCTGGAGCCTCGGGGGTAGCGTTCAGCCCCAGCATTTT.

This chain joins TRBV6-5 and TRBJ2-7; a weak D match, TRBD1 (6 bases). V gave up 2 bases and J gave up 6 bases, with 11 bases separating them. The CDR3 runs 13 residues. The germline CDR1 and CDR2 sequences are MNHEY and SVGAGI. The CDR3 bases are TGTGCCAGCAGTTACAACAGGGACCGCGAGCAGTACTTC. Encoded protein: CASSYNRDREQYF.

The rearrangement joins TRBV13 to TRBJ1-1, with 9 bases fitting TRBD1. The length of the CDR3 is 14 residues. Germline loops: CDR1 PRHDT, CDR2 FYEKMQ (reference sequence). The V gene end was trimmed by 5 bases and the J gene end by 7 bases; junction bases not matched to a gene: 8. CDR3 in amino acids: CASSTGQGGGEAFF. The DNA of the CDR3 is TGTGCCAGCAGCACGGGACAGGGAGGGGGTGAAGCTTTCTTT.

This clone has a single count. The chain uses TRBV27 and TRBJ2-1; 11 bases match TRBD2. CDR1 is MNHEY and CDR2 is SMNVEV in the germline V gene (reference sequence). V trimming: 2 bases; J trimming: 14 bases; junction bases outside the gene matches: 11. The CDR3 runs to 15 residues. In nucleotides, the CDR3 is TGTGCCAGCAGTTTAACCTCCGGGACTAGCGGAGATAAGTTCTTC. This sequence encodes CASSLTSGTSGDKFF.